This TCR beta chain is drawn from a study of T cells in Graves' hyperthyroidism and ophthalmopathy. The CDR3 spans 13 residues. The V end lost 4 bases, the J end lost 4 bases, and 11 bases lay between the germline ends. Per germline, CDR1 GTSNPN and CDR2 SVGIG (reference sequence). The study enrolled patients aged 18 to 65 with newly diagnosed hyperthyroidism of under 2 months' duration. The PBMCs studied were ones that came from about 10 ml fresh peripheral blood. General study findings and limits: Most thyroid clonotypes that were expanded above 0.001 also turned up in blood. Ophthalmopathy stood apart from stable hyperthyroidism in a 13 V-J model.

RNA transcripts were the template for amplifying TCR beta CDR3 regions. The TCR CDR3 first-round RT-PCR relied on the HTBI primer set. TCRdb passed the multiplex PCR reads through MiXCR, listing each CDR3 protein once. In the table there are nearly 600,000 distinct CDR3 sequences, about 15% of which are singletons. With regard to this clonotype: Its antigen is unknown.

Material: blood. This receptor was taken from a woman aged 25-40 years with Graves' hyperthyroidism that later progressed to Graves' ophthalmopathy. The J gene is TRBJ1-5, the V gene TRBV30; D remains unclear. Written as DNA, the CDR3 is TGTGCCTGGACTGGTGGGAGTAATCAGCCCCAGCATTTT. Translation: CAWTGGSNQPQHF.